These 4 T cell receptor beta chains were all obtained from the same sample, sequenced in a study of identical twins. One entry per CDR3 protein results from TCRdb running MiXCR on the 5' RACE reads. The sample carries 350,000 to 500,000 distinct CDR3 sequences, about 18% recorded once. Input material: naive T cells sorted from blood. These receptors were taken from a man aged 45-65 years in good health.

This clonotype has just a few counts. The chain couples TRBV7-2 to TRBJ2-7; TRBD2 matches at 8 bases. Looked up from germline, CDR1 is SGHTA and CDR2 is FQGNSA. The junction had 5 bases not matched to a gene; V was cut back by 7 bases and J by 0 bases. This CDR3 has 14 residues. Written as DNA, the CDR3 is TGTGCCAGCAAAAGTAGCGGGATCTCCTACGAGCAGTACTTC. Its protein is CASKSSGISYEQYF. The full variable domain, rest sourced from reference TRBV7-2 and TRBJ2-7, is GAGVSQSPSNKVTEKGKDVELRCDPISGHTALYWYRQSLGQGLEFLIYFQGNSAPDKSGLPSDRFSAERTGGSVSTLTIQRTQQEDSAVYLCASKSSGISYEQYFGPGTRLTVT.

This clonotype was found many times. As DNA, the CDR3 is TGTGCCATCAGTGAGATGGACAGGGGACCGTATGGCTACACCTTC. Residues: CAISEMDRGPYGYTF. V and J are TRBV10-3 and TRBJ1-2, with 9 bases identical to TRBD1. Trimming at V came to 2 bases and at J to 5 bases, leaving 6 bases not matched to a gene. Germline V gene data show CDR1 as ENHRY and CDR2 as SYGVKD. The CDR3 length is 15 residues.

This clonotype has ten or more counts. The genes are TRBV12-3 or TRBV12-4 and TRBJ2-5; a possible D gene is TRBD1 (5 bases). CDR3 size: 10 residues. V gave up 5 bases and J gave up 14 bases, with 12 bases separating them. In nucleotides, the CDR3 is TGTGCCAGCAGTGGTAAAAGGGGTTACTTC. As protein: CASSGKRGYF.

This clonotype has a handful of counts. This rearrangement joins TRBV10-3 to TRBJ2-5; D call uncertain. V was cut by 1 base and J by 5 bases, with 2 bases left in between. The CDR3 totals 11 residues. Germline V gives CDR1 ENHRY, CDR2 SYGVKD. CDR3 DNA sequence: TGTGCCATCAGTGAGTTGGAGACCCAGTACTTC. It is translated as CAISELETQYF.